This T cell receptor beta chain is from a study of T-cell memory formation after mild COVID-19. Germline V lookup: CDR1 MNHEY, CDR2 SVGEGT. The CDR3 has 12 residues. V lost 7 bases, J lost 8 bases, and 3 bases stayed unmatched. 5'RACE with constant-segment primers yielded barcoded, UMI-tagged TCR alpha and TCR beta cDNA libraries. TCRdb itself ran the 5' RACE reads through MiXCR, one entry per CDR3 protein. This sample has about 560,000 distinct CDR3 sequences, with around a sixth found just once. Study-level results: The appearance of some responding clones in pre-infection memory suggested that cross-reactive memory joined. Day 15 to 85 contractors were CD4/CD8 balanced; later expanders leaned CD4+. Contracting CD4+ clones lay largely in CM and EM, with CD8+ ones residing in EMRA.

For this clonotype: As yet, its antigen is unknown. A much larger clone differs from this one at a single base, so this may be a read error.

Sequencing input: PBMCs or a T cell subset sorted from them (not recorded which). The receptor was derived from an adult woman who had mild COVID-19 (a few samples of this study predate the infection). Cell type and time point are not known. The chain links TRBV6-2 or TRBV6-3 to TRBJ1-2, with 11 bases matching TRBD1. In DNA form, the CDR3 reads TGTGCCAGCACCGGGACAGGGGGAGGCTACACCTTC. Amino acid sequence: CASTGTGGGYTF.